A selection of T cell receptor beta chains follows, all from one sample in a study of OX40 agonist ivuxolimab in advanced cancers. Some clones are missing from TCRdb's copy, which holds only in-frame ones; the method was immunoSEQ multiplex PCR. The profile shows some 78,000 clones, approximately 86% of them singletons. The sample consisted of CD4+ or CD8+ T cells sorted from blood, taken in a trial of the OX40 agonist ivuxolimab. The receptor set was obtained from an adult with an advanced solid tumor such as melanoma, head and neck, liver or kidney cancer. The CDR3 runs from the conserved cysteine through the conserved F or W. The D gene is left open where the match is weak. Expanded clones get a size class; other rows say once, few or many, or leave the size out.

d_gene: TRBD2
abundance: .
j_gene: TRBJ2-1
v_gene: TRBV5-6
CDR3nt: TGTGCCAGCAGCTTGGTGCTAGCGGGAGAGAAAGGTTACAATGAGCAGTTCTTC
CDR3aa: CASSLVLAGEKGYNEQFF

d_gene: .
abundance: .
j_gene: TRBJ1-3
v_gene: TRBV4-2
CDR3nt: TGTGCCAGCAGCCAAGATCGTGAAGGCGGCGGAAACACCATATATTTT
CDR3aa: CASSQDREGGGNTIYF

d_gene: .
abundance: .
j_gene: TRBJ1-2
v_gene: TRBV25-1
CDR3nt: TGTGCCAGCAGTGCTAGTAACTATGGCTACACCTTC
CDR3aa: CASSASNYGYTF

d_gene: TRBD1
abundance: .
j_gene: TRBJ1-1
v_gene: TRBV4-1
CDR3nt: TGCGCCAGCAGCCAAGAGCCGACGACAGGGGGAAACACTGAAGCTTTCTTT
CDR3aa: CASSQEPTTGGNTEAFF

d_gene: TRBD1
abundance: .
j_gene: TRBJ1-2
v_gene: TRBV18
CDR3nt: TGTGCCAGCTCACCGCGGGACAGGGGGTTCTCCACCAACTATGGCTACACCTTC
CDR3aa: CASSPRDRGFSTNYGYTF

d_gene: TRBD1
abundance: .
j_gene: TRBJ1-4
v_gene: TRBV30
CDR3nt: TGTGCCTGGGACAGGGGGCAGTCTGAAAAACTGTTTTTT
CDR3aa: CAWDRGQSEKLFF

d_gene: .
abundance: .
j_gene: TRBJ1-6
v_gene: TRBV4-2
CDR3nt: TGTGCCAGCAGCCAACAAAACGGGAATTCACCCCTCCACTTT
CDR3aa: CASSQQNGNSPLHF

d_gene: .
abundance: .
j_gene: TRBJ2-7
v_gene: TRBV7-8
CDR3nt: TGTGCCAGCAGCTTAGGAAGTTCCTCGGCCTACGAGCAGTACTTC
CDR3aa: CASSLGSSSAYEQYF

d_gene: TRBD1
abundance: few
j_gene: TRBJ1-2
v_gene: TRBV2
CDR3nt: TGTGCCATCTTGACGGACAGGGAGGTCTATGGCTACACCTTC
CDR3aa: CAILTDREVYGYTF

d_gene: TRBD1
abundance: once
j_gene: TRBJ2-2
v_gene: TRBV18
CDR3nt: TGTGCCAGCTCATTTCGGGACAGGGCCACCGGGGAGCTGTTTTTT
CDR3aa: CASSFRDRATGELFF

d_gene: .
abundance: .
j_gene: TRBJ2-7
v_gene: TRBV29-1
CDR3nt: TGCAGCGCAAGGACCCAGGCCTACGAGCAGTACTTC
CDR3aa: CSARTQAYEQYF

d_gene: .
abundance: .
j_gene: TRBJ2-7
v_gene: TRBV12-5
CDR3nt: TGTGCTAGTGGTTTGGACACCCGGCAGTACTTC
CDR3aa: CASGLDTRQYF

d_gene: .
abundance: once
j_gene: TRBJ2-1
v_gene: TRBV5-4
CDR3nt: TGTGCCAGCAGCTGGGGTACTTTAGAGCAGTTCTTC
CDR3aa: CASSWGTLEQFF

d_gene: .
abundance: .
j_gene: TRBJ2-5
v_gene: TRBV5-6
CDR3nt: TGTGCCAGCAGCTTTGACGTGTCCGTTTCTTCAGAGACCCAGTACTTC
CDR3aa: CASSFDVSVSSETQYF

d_gene: TRBD1
abundance: .
j_gene: TRBJ2-3
v_gene: TRBV5-1
CDR3nt: TGCGCCAGCAGCTTACAGGGGGGCTCCACAGATACGCAGTATTTT
CDR3aa: CASSLQGGSTDTQYF

d_gene: .
abundance: .
j_gene: TRBJ2-5
v_gene: TRBV5-4
CDR3nt: TGTGCCAGCGCCCCGGTTGGGGGGCGGGAGGAGACCCAGTACTTC
CDR3aa: CASAPVGGREETQYF

d_gene: TRBD2
abundance: .
j_gene: TRBJ2-7
v_gene: TRBV5-6
CDR3nt: TGTGCCAGCAGCTCGAGGCTAGCGGGAACCTACGAGCAGTACTTC
CDR3aa: CASSSRLAGTYEQYF

d_gene: .
abundance: .
j_gene: TRBJ1-1
v_gene: TRBV7-3
CDR3nt: TGTGCCAGCAGCTTAACGTCCGGGGGACTGAACACTGAAGCTTTCTTT
CDR3aa: CASSLTSGGLNTEAFF

d_gene: .
abundance: .
j_gene: TRBJ1-2
v_gene: TRBV7-2
CDR3nt: TGTGCCAGCAGCGACCCAGGGTATGGCTACACCTTC
CDR3aa: CASSDPGYGYTF

d_gene: TRBD1
abundance: .
j_gene: TRBJ1-1
v_gene: TRBV18
CDR3nt: TGTGCCAGCTCAAGCGGACAGGGGGCTCCCGGCACTGAAACTTTCTTT
CDR3aa: CASSSGQGAPGTETFF

d_gene: .
abundance: .
j_gene: TRBJ1-1
v_gene: TRBV5-1
CDR3nt: TGCGCCAGCAGCTTGGAGGCACAGGGAAACACTGAAGCTTTCTTT
CDR3aa: CASSLEAQGNTEAFF

d_gene: .
abundance: .
j_gene: TRBJ1-2
v_gene: TRBV30
CDR3nt: TGTGCCTGGAGGAGGGCAGGCAGTTATGGCTACACCTTC
CDR3aa: CAWRRAGSYGYTF

d_gene: .
abundance: once
j_gene: TRBJ1-3
v_gene: TRBV6-1
CDR3nt: TGTGCCAGCGGACAGACTGGAAACACCATATATTTT
CDR3aa: CASGQTGNTIYF

d_gene: .
abundance: .
j_gene: TRBJ2-7
v_gene: TRBV7-2
CDR3nt: TGTGCCAGCAGCTTGCTCGAGGATTGGGTCGAGCAGTACTTC
CDR3aa: CASSLLEDWVEQYF

d_gene: .
abundance: many
j_gene: TRBJ1-6
v_gene: TRBV2
CDR3nt: TGTGCCAGCAGGCCGGACGGCTTTAATTCACCCCTCCACTTT
CDR3aa: CASRPDGFNSPLHF

d_gene: .
abundance: .
j_gene: TRBJ2-3
v_gene: TRBV10-3
CDR3nt: TGTGCCATCAGTGAGACAGATACGCAGTATTTT
CDR3aa: CAISETDTQYF

d_gene: TRBD1
abundance: .
j_gene: TRBJ2-3
v_gene: TRBV28
CDR3nt: TGTGCCAGCAGTTTGGGACAGAGCACAGATACGCAGTATTTT
CDR3aa: CASSLGQSTDTQYF

d_gene: TRBD2
abundance: .
j_gene: TRBJ2-7
v_gene: TRBV6-6
CDR3nt: TGTGCCAGCACCACCGGGACTAGCGGCTCCTACGAGCAGTACTTC
CDR3aa: CASTTGTSGSYEQYF

d_gene: .
abundance: .
j_gene: TRBJ1-6
v_gene: TRBV11-2
CDR3nt: TGTGCCAGCACCCCGTCGGAGGGCTTTTCACCCCTCCACTTT
CDR3aa: CASTPSEGFSPLHF

d_gene: .
abundance: .
j_gene: TRBJ1-1
v_gene: TRBV7-6
CDR3nt: TGTGCCAGCAGCCCTCAGTCGTCGGGCACTGAAGCTTTCTTT
CDR3aa: CASSPQSSGTEAFF

d_gene: TRBD2
abundance: .
j_gene: TRBJ2-1
v_gene: TRBV5-1
CDR3nt: TGCGCCAGCAGCTTAGGACTAGCGGGAATCAATGAGCAGTTCTTC
CDR3aa: CASSLGLAGINEQFF

d_gene: .
abundance: .
j_gene: TRBJ1-2
v_gene: TRBV10-3
CDR3nt: TGTGCCATCAGAGCTTCGCAGGAGGGTCTTAACCGTGGCTACACCTTC
CDR3aa: CAIRASQEGLNRGYTF

d_gene: TRBD2
abundance: .
j_gene: TRBJ2-1
v_gene: TRBV19
CDR3nt: TGTGCCAGTAGTTCGGGACTAGCGGGGGGGAATGAGCAGTTCTTC
CDR3aa: CASSSGLAGGNEQFF

d_gene: .
abundance: .
j_gene: TRBJ2-2
v_gene: TRBV7-2
CDR3nt: TGTGCCAGCAGCTTGGGGCCGGCGAACACCGGGGAGCTGTTTTTT
CDR3aa: CASSLGPANTGELFF

d_gene: .
abundance: .
j_gene: TRBJ1-6
v_gene: TRBV19
CDR3nt: TGTGCCAGTAGTCCCTCGGAACAACCGGCGAATTCACCCCTCCACTTT
CDR3aa: CASSPSEQPANSPLHF

d_gene: TRBD1
abundance: .
j_gene: TRBJ2-3
v_gene: TRBV10-2
CDR3nt: TGCGCCAGCCGGCCAGGGGGCGCGGGACGGACAGATACGCAGTATTTT
CDR3aa: CASRPGGAGRTDTQYF

d_gene: .
abundance: .
j_gene: TRBJ1-2
v_gene: TRBV27
CDR3nt: TGTGCCAGCGCTCTGTTGGGAGTAAATAATGGCTACACCTTC
CDR3aa: CASALLGVNNGYTF

d_gene: .
abundance: .
j_gene: TRBJ2-7
v_gene: TRBV10-1
CDR3nt: TGCGCCAGCAGTGAAGGAAGCGAGGGCGCGGGTGAGCAGTACTTC
CDR3aa: CASSEGSEGAGEQYF

d_gene: .
abundance: few
j_gene: TRBJ2-1
v_gene: TRBV7-6
CDR3nt: TGTGCCAGCAGCTTAGCCCGGGGGGCCCATTACAATGAGCAGTTCTTC
CDR3aa: CASSLARGAHYNEQFF

d_gene: .
abundance: .
j_gene: TRBJ1-3
v_gene: TRBV7-9
CDR3nt: TGTGCCAGCAGCACTTTGCCAGCCAACTCTGGAAACACCATATATTTT
CDR3aa: CASSTLPANSGNTIYF

d_gene: .
abundance: .
j_gene: TRBJ1-1
v_gene: TRBV5-1
CDR3nt: TGCGCCAGCAGCTGGGGTGCAGGCGGGGCTTTCTTT
CDR3aa: CASSWGAGGAFF

d_gene: TRBD1
abundance: .
j_gene: TRBJ2-7
v_gene: TRBV2
CDR3nt: TGTGCCAGCAGCACCCGACAGGGTAACTTGGGCGAGCAGTACTTC
CDR3aa: CASSTRQGNLGEQYF

d_gene: .
abundance: .
j_gene: TRBJ2-7
v_gene: TRBV4-3
CDR3nt: TGCGCCAGCAGCCAAGAACCGGCGGCGAGCAGCCACGAGCAGTACTTC
CDR3aa: CASSQEPAASSHEQYF

d_gene: .
abundance: .
j_gene: TRBJ2-7
v_gene: TRBV19
CDR3nt: TGTGCCAGTAGTATTGCCCTAAGCTCCTACGAGCAGTACTTC
CDR3aa: CASSIALSSYEQYF

d_gene: .
abundance: .
j_gene: TRBJ1-5
v_gene: TRBV7-2
CDR3nt: TGTGCCAGCAGCTTAGGGCGGGTAGGGTTGGGCAATCAGCCCCAGCATTTT
CDR3aa: CASSLGRVGLGNQPQHF

d_gene: .
abundance: .
j_gene: TRBJ2-7
v_gene: TRBV5-1
CDR3nt: TGCGCCAGCAGCATTGGGTCTGGGATCCACGAGCAGTACTTC
CDR3aa: CASSIGSGIHEQYF

d_gene: .
abundance: few
j_gene: TRBJ1-2
v_gene: TRBV19
CDR3nt: TGTGCCAGTAGTTCAGGATGGGGGGGCGCGAGCTATGGCTACACCTTC
CDR3aa: CASSSGWGGASYGYTF

d_gene: .
abundance: .
j_gene: TRBJ1-4
v_gene: TRBV5-5
CDR3nt: TGTGCCAGCAGCTTGGGGTGGGCTAATGAAAAACTGTTTTTT
CDR3aa: CASSLGWANEKLFF

d_gene: .
abundance: .
j_gene: TRBJ1-2
v_gene: TRBV6-1
CDR3nt: TGTGCCAGCAGTGAAGGTCTTTTGAACTATGGCTACACCTTC
CDR3aa: CASSEGLLNYGYTF

d_gene: .
abundance: few
j_gene: TRBJ1-4
v_gene: TRBV19
CDR3nt: TGTGCCACTAGGGAGGCTAATGAAAAACTGTTTTTT
CDR3aa: CATREANEKLFF

d_gene: .
abundance: once
j_gene: TRBJ2-4
v_gene: TRBV19
CDR3nt: TGTGCCAGTAGTGCGGGGGCGAAGGGGGCCAAAAACATTCAGTACTTC
CDR3aa: CASSAGAKGAKNIQYF

d_gene: .
abundance: .
j_gene: TRBJ2-2
v_gene: TRBV7-6
CDR3nt: TGTGCCAGCAGCTCCCGAGAGGACGGGGAGCTGTTTTTT
CDR3aa: CASSSREDGELFF

d_gene: TRBD1
abundance: medium-sized
j_gene: TRBJ2-1
v_gene: TRBV7-9
CDR3nt: TGTGCCAGCAGCCTTTCCCGACAGGGCAATGAGCAGTTCTTC
CDR3aa: CASSLSRQGNEQFF